This entry describes one T cell receptor beta chain. Antigen unknown. The conserved closing phenylalanine or tryptophan is absent in this CDR3, likely reflecting a read error. These data are taken from a study of tumor-infiltrating lymphocytes in primary liver carcinoma. About the study: Patients' primary liver carcinoma was surgically resected. Study outcomes and limitations: Pairs of tumor regions overlapped more than tumor-adjacent and tumor-blood pairs did.

They got blood RNA out of unsorted whole blood and also pulled out germline DNA. The investigators made TCR beta cDNA from about 0.45 ug total RNA, using a constant-region primer. Three nested multiplex PCR rounds, a slightly modified ARM-PCR, produced the libraries for TCR beta. TCRdb ran MiXCR on the multiplex PCR reads and lists one entry per CDR3 protein. Among hundreds of thousands of distinct CDR3 sequences listed, almost 60% were seen once. Sequenced sample: peripheral blood. The clonotype comes from a woman aged 25 to 39 with primary liver carcinoma and hepatitis B virus infection.

Here the CDR3 reads CATSRDGQPYGQYI. The CDR3 bases are TGTGCCACCAGCAGAGATGGACAGCCCTACGGGCAGTACATC. The chain has TRBV15 and TRBJ2-7; weak D call: TRBD1 (6 bases). Germline V CDR1 and CDR2: LNHNV, YYDKDF (reference sequence). The CDR3 has 14 amino acids.